This entry describes one TCR beta chain. Its antigen is currently not known. No per-base quality is available; no much larger clone lies one base away. The receptor library was made with the immunoSEQ multiplex PCR assay. Per the original workflow: A statistical classification framework was built for diagnosing cytomegalovirus status from the catalog of TCR beta chain sequences. The immuneACCESS repertoire file appears here via TCRdb, limited to in-frame rearrangements. These files lack a portion of the clones; in checked studies, under half of the deficit traces to unresolved V genes, and the cause of the others is not known. Clone size and V and J calls were adopted from that table, with D and trimming inferred from the DNA. The sample profile shows some 150,000 clones; 75% to 90% of them were found once. The ten largest clones represent about a fifth of the sample. V was cut back by 1 base and J by 6 bases, leaving a gap of 6 bases between them. The CDR3 runs 12 residues from the cysteine to the phenylalanine. The retained sequence is limited to the CDR3, 36 bases, with the frame set at the first base. CDR1 and CDR2, per the germline V gene, are SGHVS and FQNEAQ.

The data originate from a study of cytomegalovirus exposure and HLA in healthy donors (dated by TCRdb to the late 2010s). In the study overall: According to a later analysis, one platform produced both the 120 validation repertoires and the 550 to 800 repertoires of the first cohort. The study was designed to test whether signatures of past pathogen exposure could be identified by cataloging public T cell receptors. Along with the roughly 670-subject first cohort, a separate validation cohort of about 110 different subjects was used. High-throughput TCR immunosequencing, statistical association of individual TCRs with disease status, and machine learning were combined to predict cytomegalovirus infection status. Broad study findings and their caveats: Three of the identified cytomegalovirus-associated TCR beta chains were confirmed in vitro to be specific for cytomegalovirus antigens. A total of about 150 TCR beta chains were listed by the study as associated with cytomegalovirus. The authors suggested that the approach could potentially be generalized to other disease states and immunological phenotypes. While some public TCRs were present in many individuals, most TCR sequences turned up only very rarely across donors. Of the cluster scores, 90% to 95% were above 0 in a later analysis, which found that TCRs clustered in the first cohort also tended to co-occur in the approximately 110 validation repertoires. All 120 or so repertoires were used to score co-occurrence in the validation cohort in a later analysis, because that analysis had no HLA typing for the cohort. Cytomegalovirus status was reported to be diagnosed by the classifier with high specificity and sensitivity in both the original and validation cohorts.

Separate from the approximately 700-subject first cohort, the validation cohort of around 130 subjects was the group to which the donors belonged. The TCR comes from a man between 18 and 29 years old in good health and CMV-seropositive. Sequenced: PBMCs. In this chain, TRBV7-8 is recombined with TRBJ1-2, with the D gene call left open. The DNA sequence is TGTGCCAGCAGCTTAGAGTCGGATGGCTACACCTTC. It specifies CASSLESDGYTF.